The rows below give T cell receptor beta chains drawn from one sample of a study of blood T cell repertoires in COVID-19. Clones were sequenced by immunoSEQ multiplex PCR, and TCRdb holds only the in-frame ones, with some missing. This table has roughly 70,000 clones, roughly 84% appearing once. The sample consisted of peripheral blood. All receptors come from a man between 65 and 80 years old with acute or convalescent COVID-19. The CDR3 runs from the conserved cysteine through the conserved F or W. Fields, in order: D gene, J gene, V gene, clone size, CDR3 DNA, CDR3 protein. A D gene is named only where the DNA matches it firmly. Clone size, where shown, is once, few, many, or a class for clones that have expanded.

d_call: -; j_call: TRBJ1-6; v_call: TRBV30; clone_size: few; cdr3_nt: TGTGCCTGTCGGCGACAGGTGTCGAATTCACCCCTCCACTTT; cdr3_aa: CACRRQVSNSPLHF
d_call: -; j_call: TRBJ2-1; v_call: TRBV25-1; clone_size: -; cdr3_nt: TGTGCCAGCAGTGACGGGAACCCGCCATACAATGAGCAGTTCTTC; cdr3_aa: CASSDGNPPYNEQFF
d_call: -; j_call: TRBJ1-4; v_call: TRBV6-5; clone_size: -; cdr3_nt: TGTGCCAGCAGTTATCACGGACTCGAAAACGAAAAACTGTTTTTT; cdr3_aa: CASSYHGLENEKLFF
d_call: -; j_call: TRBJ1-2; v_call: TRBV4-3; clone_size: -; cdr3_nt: TGCGCCAGCAGTCAAGAAGCGACAGGCGTCTATGGCTACACCTTC; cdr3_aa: CASSQEATGVYGYTF
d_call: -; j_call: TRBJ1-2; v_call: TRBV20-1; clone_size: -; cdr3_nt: TGCAGTGCCCAGACAAGCTATGGCTACACCTTC; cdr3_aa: CSAQTSYGYTF
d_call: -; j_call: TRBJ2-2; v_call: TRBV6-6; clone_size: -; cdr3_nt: TGTGCCAGCAGCCCAGTTCCTGGCGGGGAGCTGTTTTTT; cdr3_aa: CASSPVPGGELFF
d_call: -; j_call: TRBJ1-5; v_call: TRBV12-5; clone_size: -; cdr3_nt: TGTGCTAGTGGTTTAGGCGTAGCCCATCAGCCCCAGCATTTT; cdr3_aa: CASGLGVAHQPQHF
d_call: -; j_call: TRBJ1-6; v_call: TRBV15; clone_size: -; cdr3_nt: TGTGCCACCAGCTTAACCTCACAGGTTGCCTATAATTCACCCCTCCACTTT; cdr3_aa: CATSLTSQVAYNSPLHF
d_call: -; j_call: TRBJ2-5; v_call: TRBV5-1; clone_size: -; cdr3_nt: TGCGCCAGCAGCTTGGTGTCTGAGACCCAGTACTTC; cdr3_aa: CASSLVSETQYF
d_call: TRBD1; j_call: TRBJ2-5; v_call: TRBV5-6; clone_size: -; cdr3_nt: TGTGCCAGCAGCTTGGCGGGACAGGAAGAGACCCAGTACTTC; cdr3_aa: CASSLAGQEETQYF
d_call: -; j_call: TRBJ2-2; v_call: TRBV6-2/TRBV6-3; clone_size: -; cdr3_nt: TGTGCCAGCAGTTACTCGGGCAGAATGGTCGGGGAGCTGTTTTTT; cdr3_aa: CASSYSGRMVGELFF
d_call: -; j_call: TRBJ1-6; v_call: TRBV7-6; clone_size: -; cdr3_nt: TGTGCCAGCAGTCCTCACGCCGGGGGGGCGAATTCACCCCTCCACTTT; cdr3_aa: CASSPHAGGANSPLHF